The 23 T cell receptor beta chains listed next were all sequenced from one sample in a study of T cell repertoires in MIS-A myocarditis. Only in-frame clones appear in the TCRdb table, and some are missing; sequencing was by immunoSEQ multiplex PCR. The data contain 10,000 to 13,000 clones, 65% to 90% of them singletons. Material for sequencing was right ventricle heart tissue obtained at autopsy. Source of these receptors: a man aged 18 to 30 with fulminant myocarditis from multisystem inflammatory syndrome in adults (MIS-A) after COVID-19.

The V gene is TRBV6-5, the J gene TRBJ1-1; D possibly corresponds to TRBD1 (5 bases). Germline V CDR1 and CDR2: MNHEY, SVGAGI. The V gene lost 6 bases and the J gene lost 7 bases, with 21 bases spanning the gap. The CDR3 has 15 residues. CDR3: CASSPGLIVSNEAFF. The CDR3 coding sequence is TGTGCCAGCAGCCCGGGACTCATTGTTTCGAATGAAGCTTTCTTT.

The chain couples TRBV28 to TRBJ1-2; 7 nucleotides line up with TRBD1. CDR1 MDHEN and CDR2 SYDVKM come from the germline V gene. With V trimmed by 6 bases and J by 4 bases, 17 bases remained unmatched. The CDR3 loop spans 17 amino acids. CDR3 coding DNA: TGTGCCAGCAGCCCTCGGACAGGTAGTTCCGCCTCCTATGGCTACACCTTC. Translation gives CASSPRTGSSASYGYTF.

The chain joins TRBV5-5 to TRBJ2-1; 9 positions agree with TRBD2. The CDR3 extends over 16 amino acids. Per germline, CDR1 SGHKS and CDR2 YYEKEE (reference sequence). The J segment lost 5 bases and the V segment lost 3 bases, leaving 9 bases of the junction unmatched. This CDR3 reads CASSSPAGGPHNEQFF. The CDR3 DNA reads TGTGCCAGCAGCTCCCCGGCGGGAGGGCCCCACAATGAGCAGTTCTTC.

The rearrangement links TRBV6-5 to TRBJ2-7; 8 bases fit TRBD2. This CDR3 spans 14 amino acids. CDR1 and CDR2 from the germline V gene are MNHEY and SVGAGI. V shed 5 bases and J 2 bases; nucleotides not matched to a gene: 5. The CDR3 loop reads CASSTGGAPYEQYF. CDR3 in DNA: TGTGCCAGCAGTACGGGAGGGGCACCCTACGAGCAGTACTTC.

The DNA of the CDR3 is TGTGCCAGCAGTGTCGGCAGGGAGATTGAGGACTATGGCTACACCTTC. It translates to CASSVGREIEDYGYTF. The chain is built from TRBV6-1 and TRBJ1-2; D possibly corresponds to TRBD1 (5 bases). There are 16 residues in the CDR3. Germline CDR1 and CDR2: MNHNS and SASEGT. V shed 4 bases and J shed 3 bases, with 18 bases lying between them.

The chain joins TRBV5-1 to TRBJ2-4; D remains ambiguous. V gave up 1 base and J gave up 1 base, with 6 bases separating them. The CDR3 covers 14 residues. Germline values: CDR1 SGHRS, CDR2 YFSETQ. The CDR3 is CASSLTVAKNIQYF. CDR3 sequence (DNA): TGCGCCAGCAGCTTGACGGTTGCCAAAAACATTCAGTACTTC.

This chain's CDR3 is CASSLDQGVGNEQFF. The CDR3 nucleotides are TGCGCCAGCAGCTTGGACCAGGGAGTCGGCAATGAGCAGTTCTTC. V usage is TRBV5-1 and J usage is TRBJ2-1, with D perhaps TRBD1 or TRBD2 (5 bases each). Trimming removed 0 bases from V and 6 bases from J, with 13 bases in between. The length of the CDR3 is 15 residues. The germline V gene encodes CDR1 SGHRS and CDR2 YFSETQ.

With respect to this clone: One end of the junction is discordant with germline, which a read error may explain. J is TRBJ2-3 and V is TRBV7-2; D remains unclear. This CDR3 is 12 amino acids long. CDR1 SGHTA and CDR2 FQGNSA come from the germline V gene. The CDR3 protein is CASSHYLEVWKF. The CDR3 DNA sequence: TGTGCCAGCAGCCATTATTTGGAAGTCTGGAAGTTT.

The chain has TRBV6-2 or TRBV6-3 and TRBJ2-1; no reliable D call. Germline V gene lookup returns CDR1 MNHEY and CDR2 SVGEGT. V was shortened by 6 bases and J by 6 bases, with 21 bases between the two germline ends. CDR3 length: 16 amino acids. DNA for the CDR3: TGTGCCAGCAGCCCCGACGGTTGGCTGACCCTCAATGAGCAGTTCTTC. Amino acids: CASSPDGWLTLNEQFF.

As concerns this clone: Within the sample, other DNA sequences also encode this same CDR3. The chain joins TRBV6-5 to TRBJ1-3; D is unresolved. The CDR3 has 14 amino acids. Germline V gene data show CDR1 as MNHEY and CDR2 as SVGAGI. With 5 bases removed from V and 0 bases from J, the gap between germline ends came to 8 bases. CDR3 DNA: TGTGCCAGCAGTACAGATTACTCTGGAAACACCATATATTTT. Amino acid sequence: CASSTDYSGNTIYF.

This sequence joins TRBV24-1 and TRBJ2-7; tentatively, D is TRBD1 or TRBD2 (5 bases each). The CDR3 contains 13 residues. The germline V and J ends were trimmed by 4 bases and 6 bases, with 12 bases remaining between them. Germline V gives CDR1 KGHDR, CDR2 SFDVKD. This chain's CDR3 is CATSDQDSGEQYF. The CDR3 DNA follows: TGTGCCACCAGTGACCAAGACAGCGGCGAGCAGTACTTC.

The rearrangement joins TRBV6-6 to TRBJ2-3; a weak D match, TRBD2 (6 bases). CDR1 and CDR2 (germline): MNHNY, SVGAGI (reference sequence). V was trimmed by 2 bases and J by 3 bases, leaving 12 bases between them. The CDR3 has 15 amino acids. The CDR3 nucleotides read TGTGCCAGCAGTTACAGGGTCGGGGGAACAGATACGCAGTATTTT. Encoded protein: CASSYRVGGTDTQYF.

The chain carries TRBV5-1 and TRBJ2-6; 7 nucleotides agree with TRBD2. From germline, CDR1 is SGHRS and CDR2 YFSETQ. This CDR3 is built from 17 residues. Trimming took 5 bases from V and 1 from J; bases not matched to a gene: 9. The CDR3 sequence: CASSLSGGLSGANVLTF. CDR3 DNA sequence: TGCGCCAGCAGTTTATCGGGAGGCCTATCTGGGGCCAACGTCCTGACTTTC.

V and J are TRBV24-1 and TRBJ1-2; D is perhaps TRBD1 (6 bases). Germline V gives CDR1 KGHDR, CDR2 SFDVKD. Trimming stripped 2 bases from V and 6 bases from J, with 15 bases between. CDR3 size: 15 residues. The CDR3 sequence is CATSDSTGPLDGYTF. The CDR3 DNA follows: TGTGCCACCAGTGATTCGACAGGACCCCTGGATGGCTACACCTTC.

This chain connects TRBV9 to TRBJ2-2; D perhaps matches TRBD2 (6 bases). This CDR3 region has 14 residues. Trimming removed 0 bases from V and 6 bases from J, with 9 bases in between. Germline CDR1 SGDLS, CDR2 YYNGEE. The chain's CDR3 is CASSVAWGAGELFF. The DNA of the CDR3 is TGTGCCAGCAGCGTAGCTTGGGGGGCCGGGGAGCTGTTTTTT.

This clone occurred a few times. The chain joins TRBV20-1 to TRBJ2-7; D is ambiguous. V was trimmed by 3 bases and J by 3 bases, leaving 18 bases between them. The CDR3 has 15 amino acids. CDR1 is DFQATT and CDR2 is SNEGSKA in the germline V gene (reference sequence). The CDR3 region is CSASPPTSPYYEQYF. CDR3 DNA: TGCAGTGCTAGTCCCCCGACGTCCCCCTACTACGAGCAGTACTTC.

This sequence joins TRBV6-5 and TRBJ1-1; D not resolved. Per the germline V gene, CDR1 is MNHEY and CDR2 is SVGAGI. The V gene lost 0 bases and the J gene lost 2 bases, with 7 bases spanning the gap. CDR3 size: 14 residues. The CDR3 DNA reads TGTGCCAGCAGTTACTCCCAGACCAACACTGAAGCTTTCTTT. Translating it yields CASSYSQTNTEAFF.

This chain uses TRBV7-9 with TRBJ1-1; D gene uncertain. Germline V lookup: CDR1 SEHNR, CDR2 FQNEAQ (reference sequence). Trimming cost V 5 bases and J 1 base, with 8 bases left between them. This CDR3 region has 13 residues. In nucleotides, the CDR3 is TGTGCCAGCAGCGCGGTTCAGAACACTGAAGCTTTCTTT. As protein: CASSAVQNTEAFF.

The chain uses TRBV29-1 and TRBJ2-1; no firm D call. With 3 bases removed from V and 6 bases from J, the gap between germline ends came to 6 bases. The germline CDR1 and CDR2 sequences are SQVTM and ANQGSEA. The CDR3 totals 11 residues. The CDR3 nucleotides read TGCAGCGTTGAGATCTTCAATGAGCAGTTCTTC. Translation gives CSVEIFNEQFF.

This chain uses TRBV6-5 with TRBJ1-1; TRBD1 might be the D (6 bases). V was cut by 8 bases and J by 0 bases, with 13 bases left in between. CDR3 length: 14 amino acids. Germline V lookup: CDR1 MNHEY, CDR2 SVGAGI. CDR3 nucleotide sequence: TGTGCCAGCGGACGAACAGGGTTGAACACTGAAGCTTTCTTT. Residues: CASGRTGLNTEAFF.

This sequence joins TRBV19 and TRBJ1-4; 8 positions match TRBD1. The CDR3 has 14 residues. Germline CDR1 is LNHDA and CDR2 is SQIVND (reference sequence). Germline trimming cut 5 bases from V and 5 bases from J; bases unmatched to any gene: 4. DNA of the CDR3: TGTGCCAGTAGTCACCGACAGGGGAATGAAAAACTGTTTTTT. Protein: CASSHRQGNEKLFF.

The J gene is TRBJ1-2, the V gene TRBV5-6; unclear D gene. The CDR3 extends over 15 amino acids. The ends were cut back, 0 bases at V and 6 bases at J, with 15 bases in the middle. From germline, CDR1 is SGHDT and CDR2 YYEEEE. The CDR3 here is CASSLGRGPVDGYTF. CDR3 coding DNA: TGTGCCAGCAGCTTGGGTCGCGGCCCGGTGGATGGCTACACCTTC.

V and J are TRBV6-5 and TRBJ2-5, with 12 bases aligning to TRBD2. This CDR3 is 14 amino acids long. With V trimmed by 8 bases and J by 7 bases, 8 bases remained unmatched. Germline lookup yields CDR1 MNHEY and CDR2 SVGAGI. The CDR3 region has the DNA TGTGCCAGCCGACTAGCGGGAGAGGGGGGGACCCAGTACTTC. Translating it yields CASRLAGEGGTQYF.